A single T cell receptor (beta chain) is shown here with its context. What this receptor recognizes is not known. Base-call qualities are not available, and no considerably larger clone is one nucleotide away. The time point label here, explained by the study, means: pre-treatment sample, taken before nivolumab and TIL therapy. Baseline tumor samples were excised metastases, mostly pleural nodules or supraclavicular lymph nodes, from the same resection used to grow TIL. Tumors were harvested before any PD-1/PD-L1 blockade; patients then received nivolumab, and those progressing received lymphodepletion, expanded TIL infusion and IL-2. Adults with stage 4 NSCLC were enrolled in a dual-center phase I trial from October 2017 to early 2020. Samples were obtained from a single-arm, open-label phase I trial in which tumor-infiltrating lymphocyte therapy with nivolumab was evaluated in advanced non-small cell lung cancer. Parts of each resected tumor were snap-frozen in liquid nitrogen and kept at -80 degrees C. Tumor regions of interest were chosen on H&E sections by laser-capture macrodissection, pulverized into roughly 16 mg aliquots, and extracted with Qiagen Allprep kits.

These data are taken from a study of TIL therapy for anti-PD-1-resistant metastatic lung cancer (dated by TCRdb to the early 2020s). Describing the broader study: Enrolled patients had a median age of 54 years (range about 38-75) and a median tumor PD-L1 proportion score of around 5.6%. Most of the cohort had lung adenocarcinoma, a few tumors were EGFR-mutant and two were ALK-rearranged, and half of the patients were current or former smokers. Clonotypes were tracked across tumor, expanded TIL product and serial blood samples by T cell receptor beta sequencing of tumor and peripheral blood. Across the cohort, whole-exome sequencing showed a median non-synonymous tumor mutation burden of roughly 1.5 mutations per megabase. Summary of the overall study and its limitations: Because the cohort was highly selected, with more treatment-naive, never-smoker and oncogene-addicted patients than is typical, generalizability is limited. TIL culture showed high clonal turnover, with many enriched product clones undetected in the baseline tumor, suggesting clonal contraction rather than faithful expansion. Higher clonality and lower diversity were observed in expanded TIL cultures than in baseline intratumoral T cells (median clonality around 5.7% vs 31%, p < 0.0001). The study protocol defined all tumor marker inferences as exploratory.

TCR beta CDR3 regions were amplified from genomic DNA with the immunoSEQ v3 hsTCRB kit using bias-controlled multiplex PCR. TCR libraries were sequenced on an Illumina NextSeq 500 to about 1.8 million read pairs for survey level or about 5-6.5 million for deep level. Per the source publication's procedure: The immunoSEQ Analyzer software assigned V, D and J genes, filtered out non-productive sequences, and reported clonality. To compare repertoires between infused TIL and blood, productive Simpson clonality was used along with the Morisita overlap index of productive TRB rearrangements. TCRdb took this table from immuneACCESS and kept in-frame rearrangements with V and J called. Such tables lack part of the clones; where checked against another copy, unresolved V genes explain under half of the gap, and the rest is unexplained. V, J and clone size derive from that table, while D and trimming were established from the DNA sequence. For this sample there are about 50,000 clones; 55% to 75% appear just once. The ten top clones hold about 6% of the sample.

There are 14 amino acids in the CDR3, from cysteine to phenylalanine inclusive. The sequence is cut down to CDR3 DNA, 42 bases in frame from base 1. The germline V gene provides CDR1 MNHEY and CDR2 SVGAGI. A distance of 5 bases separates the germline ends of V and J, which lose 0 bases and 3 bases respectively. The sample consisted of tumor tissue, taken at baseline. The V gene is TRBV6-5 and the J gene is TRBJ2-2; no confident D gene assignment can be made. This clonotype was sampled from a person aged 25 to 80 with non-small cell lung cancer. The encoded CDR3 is CASSYSVHTGELFF. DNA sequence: TGTGCCAGCAGTTACTCCGTTCACACCGGGGAGCTGTTTTTT.